Below, one T cell receptor beta chain is given with its context. The sample belongs to a study of shared T cell receptors in the human thymus. This table comes from immunoSEQ multiplex PCR, and its TCRdb copy is limited to in-frame clones, with some not included. The table lists a few hundred thousand clones, around 95% of them singletons. The germline V gene has CDR1 WSHSY and CDR2 SAAADI. V was pared by 10 bases and J by 2 bases, with 18 bases of the junction left unmatched. This CDR3 region has 18 residues. The clonotype was recovered from a human donor. Sequenced: thymocytes. The V and J genes are TRBV10-2 and TRBJ2-1, with 9 bases that match TRBD2. CDR3 protein: CATSRGGEKDGTYNEQFF. The CDR3 bases are TGCGCCACGTCGCGGGGGGGAGAAAAGGACGGGACCTACAATGAGCAGTTCTTC.